The 25 T cell receptor beta chains below all came from one sample that was sequenced in a study of beta chain features in type 1 diabetes. Whole-study results and caveats: Shorter TCRB CDR3s, moderately but significantly so, were found in Type 1 diabetes patients in all four CD4+ subsets.

Sequenced material consisted of expressed TCRB transcripts (all of the isolated RNA was reverse transcribed). Clones were read by immunoSEQ multiplex PCR, and TCRdb kept only the in-frame ones, dropping some. The data hold 95,000 to 150,000 clones, with around 17% observed a single time. These receptors are not linked to any known antigen. The sequencing sample was made of central memory CD4+ T cells from blood. The receptors shown here come from a man aged 25 to 45 with type 1 diabetes.

This chain connects TRBV14 to TRBJ2-3; D is perhaps TRBD1 (6 bases). The length of the CDR3 is 14 residues. CDR1 SGHDN and CDR2 FVKESK come from the germline V gene. V was trimmed by 4 bases and J by 5 bases, leaving 13 bases between them. The CDR3 protein is CASSPDSIIDTQYF. The CDR3 DNA is TGTGCCAGCAGCCCGGACAGCATCATAGATACGCAGTATTTT.

This clone occurred a few times. The gene calls are TRBV7-6 and TRBJ2-5; D gene uncertain. Trimming removed 5 bases at V and 0 bases at J, with 7 bases between. Germline V gene data show CDR1 as SGHVS and CDR2 as FNYEAQ. The CDR3 length is 13 residues. CDR3 sequence: CASSVRNQETQYF. CDR3 coding DNA: TGTGCCAGCAGCGTCCGTAACCAAGAGACCCAGTACTTC.

A few counts support this clone. The chain uses TRBV11-2 and TRBJ2-3; the match to TRBD1 covers 8 bases. The germline CDR1 and CDR2 sequences are SGHAT and FQNNGV. The V segment lost 3 bases and the J segment 2 bases; nucleotides outside the gene matches: 4. CDR3 length: 15 amino acids. Here the CDR3 DNA reads TGTGCCAGCAGCTTGGGACAGGCGAACACAGATACGCAGTATTTT. Translated, it gives CASSLGQANTDTQYF.

The table lists this clone with a few counts. Since a far larger clone is one base different, this is likely a read error. For the CDR3, the DNA is TGTGCCAGCAGTGACACAGACTCTGGGGCCAACGTCCTGACTTTC. Its protein product is CASSDTDSGANVLTF. The V and J genes are TRBV10-3 and TRBJ2-6; D remains ambiguous. Germline V CDR1 and CDR2: ENHRY, SYGVKD. This CDR3 has 15 amino acids.

V and J are TRBV4-3 and TRBJ2-1, with 7 bases aligning to TRBD2. J was trimmed by 8 bases and V by 4 bases; bases with no gene match: 11. This CDR3 comprises 15 residues. Germline CDR1 LGHNA, CDR2 YSLEER. CDR3 DNA: TGCGCCAGCAGCCCAACCGGGACTACCGCACATGAGCAGTTCTTC. It translates to CASSPTGTTAHEQFF.

The gene calls are TRBV18 and TRBJ2-5; D is perhaps TRBD1 or TRBD2 (5 bases each). Trimming removed 8 bases at V and 2 bases at J, with 9 bases between. CDR1 is KGHSH, CDR2 LQKENI, per germline. The CDR3 length is 12 residues. DNA of the CDR3: TGTGCCAGCAAGAGGGGTCAAGAGACCCAGTACTTC. This translates into CASKRGQETQYF.

This chain uses TRBV7-7 with TRBJ2-1, with TRBD2 matching 8 bases. J was trimmed by 10 bases and V by 3 bases; bases with no gene match: 5. This CDR3 region has 13 residues. Per germline, CDR1 SSHAT and CDR2 FNYEAQ (reference sequence). The CDR3 coding sequence is TGTGCCAGCAGCTTTGCGGGGGGTCCCGAGCAGTTCTTC. Translated, it gives CASSFAGGPEQFF.

The chain joins TRBV6-5 to TRBJ2-5, with 7 bases that match TRBD2. Germline-derived CDR1 and CDR2 are MNHEY and SVGAGI. This CDR3 has 15 amino acids. V was pared by 4 bases and J by 4 bases, with 9 bases of the junction left unmatched. CDR3 protein: CASSSGTTLRETQYF. In DNA, the CDR3 is TGTGCCAGCAGTTCCGGGACTACCCTCAGAGAGACCCAGTACTTC.

The rearrangement joins TRBV6-5 to TRBJ2-2; D not resolved. The CDR3 is 15 residues long. V was trimmed by 7 bases and J by 3 bases, leaving 15 bases between them. The germline CDR1 and CDR2 sequences are MNHEY and SVGAGI. For the CDR3, the DNA is TGTGCCAGCACCCAGACTGGACGCTACACCGGGGAGCTGTTTTTT. Translating it yields CASTQTGRYTGELFF.

The chain carries TRBV30 and TRBJ1-4; unclear D gene. Per the germline V gene, CDR1 is GTSNPN and CDR2 is SVGIG (reference sequence). CDR3 size: 12 residues. V lost 2 bases to trimming and J lost 8 bases, with 9 bases between them. CDR3 loop: CAWSRTLEKLFF. The CDR3 nucleotides read TGTGCCTGGAGTCGGACCTTGGAAAAACTGTTTTTT.

The chain couples TRBV10-1 to TRBJ2-1, with D unresolved. Germline V CDR1 and CDR2: WNHNN, SYGVQD (reference sequence). Deletions cut 2 bases from V and 5 bases from J, with 16 bases between. CDR3 length equals 16 residues. The CDR3 DNA is TGCGCCAGCAGTGAGACAGTTACCCACGAGAACAATGAGCAGTTCTTC. Translation: CASSETVTHENNEQFF.

This clone was detected only a few times. The chain couples TRBV18 to TRBJ2-5, with D tentatively TRBD2 (6 bases). The CDR3 totals 15 residues. Germline V gene sequence: CDR1 KGHSH, CDR2 LQKENI. The V end was cut by 4 bases, the J end by 1 base, with 13 bases between. As DNA, the CDR3 is TGTGCCAGCTCACTGCGGGGTGCAGTCCAAGAGACCCAGTACTTC. Its translation is CASSLRGAVQETQYF.

This rearrangement joins TRBV19 to TRBJ2-1; D call uncertain. Trimming pared 7 bases from V and 2 bases from J, leaving 12 bases between. The CDR3 runs to 14 residues. The germline CDR1 and CDR2 sequences are LNHDA and SQIVND (reference sequence). CDR3 sequence (DNA): TGTGCCAGTACTACCTCCGACACCTACAATGAGCAGTTCTTC. It is translated as CASTTSDTYNEQFF.

The chain couples TRBV21-1 to TRBJ2-3; the table's D call, TRBD2, has no DNA check behind it. TRBV21-1 is an annotated pseudogene. The CDR3 spans 14 residues. The DNA for the CDR3 is TGTGCCAGCAGCCACGGGGGAGAGGCTGATACGCAGTATTTT. Protein: CASSHGGEADTQYF.

This clone occurred a few times. DNA of the CDR3: TGTGCCAGCAGCCAGAGCAGGGTTGGGGCCAACGTCCTGACTTTC. Encoded protein: CASSQSRVGANVLTF. The chain carries TRBV7-2 and TRBJ2-6, with a tentative D call TRBD1 (5 bases). The length of the CDR3 is 15 residues. Trimming took off 5 bases at V and 3 bases at J, with 11 bases between the two ends. CDR1 and CDR2 (germline): SGHTA, FQGNSA.

A few counts support this clone. V is TRBV4-3 and J is TRBJ2-1; D uncertain. Germline V gene sequence: CDR1 LGHNA, CDR2 YSLEER. This CDR3 contains 13 residues. Trimming cost V 3 bases and J 8 bases, with 11 bases left between them. DNA for the CDR3: TGCGCCAGCAGCCACTCCCCCCCGGATGAGCAGTTCTTC. This gives the protein CASSHSPPDEQFF.

This rearrangement joins TRBV6-1 to TRBJ1-5; D possibly corresponds to TRBD1 (5 bases). Per germline, CDR1 MNHNS and CDR2 SASEGT. With 6 bases removed from V and 6 bases from J, the gap between germline ends came to 15 bases. The CDR3 is 14 residues long. The chain's CDR3 is CASRPPARGQPQHF. DNA for the CDR3: TGTGCCAGCAGGCCCCCGGCGAGGGGTCAGCCCCAGCATTTT.

As regards this clone: The same CDR3 is also encoded by other DNA sequences in this sample. The chain combines TRBV28 with TRBJ1-2; 7 positions match TRBD1. In germline, CDR1 is MDHEN, CDR2 SYDVKM. The trim removed 3 bases at V and 4 bases at J, leaving 17 bases unmatched. This CDR3 comprises 18 residues. In DNA form, the CDR3 reads TGTGCCAGCAGTTTGGTGAGACAGGGAGGGGTTGGGCCCTATGGCTACACCTTC. The encoded protein is CASSLVRQGGVGPYGYTF.

This clone was counted ten times or more. The chain carries TRBV7-3 and TRBJ1-1; tentative D call: TRBD1 (6 bases). V dropped 5 bases and J dropped 1 base, with 11 bases sitting between them. Germline CDR1 and CDR2: SGHTA and FQGTGA. The CDR3 length is 14 residues. CDR3 residues: CASSPTTGNTEAFF. Here the CDR3 DNA reads TGTGCCAGCAGCCCTACGACAGGGAACACTGAAGCTTTCTTT.

The table lists this clone with a few counts. J is TRBJ2-5 and V is TRBV29-1; D assignment may be TRBD1 or TRBD2 (6 bases each). Trimming took 6 bases from V and 2 from J, leaving 13 bases between them. CDR3 length: 13 residues. Looked up from germline, CDR1 is SQVTM and CDR2 is ANQGSEA. CDR3 region: CSVEGDGQETQYF. The CDR3 bases are TGCAGCGTGGAGGGGGACGGTCAAGAGACCCAGTACTTC.

This chain connects TRBV7-2 to TRBJ2-5; 8 bases line up with TRBD2. Germline CDR1 reads SGHTA; CDR2 reads FQGNSA. J lost 5 bases, V lost 8 bases, and 7 bases had no gene match. This CDR3 region has 13 residues. CDR3 in DNA: TGTGCCAGCGGGCTAGCGGGCGGTGAGACCCAGTACTTC. It is translated as CASGLAGGETQYF.

By share, this clone counts as medium-sized. This chain connects TRBV7-8 to TRBJ2-7; D is perhaps TRBD1 or TRBD2 (5 bases each). Trimming left V 5 bases short and J 11 bases short, with 19 bases between. CDR1 and CDR2 from the germline V gene are SGHVS and FQNEAQ. The CDR3 loop spans 13 amino acids. As DNA, the CDR3 is TGTGCCAGCAGCCCCCAGGGCGTCCTCGGGGAGTACTTC. Its translation is CASSPQGVLGEYF.

This clone was counted many times. The V and J genes are TRBV7-2 and TRBJ2-6; maybe TRBD1 (6 bases). Trimming shortened V by 5 bases and J by 2 bases, and 13 bases separated the two germline ends. This CDR3 has 16 amino acids. CDR1 is SGHTA and CDR2 is FQGNSA in the germline V gene. CDR3 sequence: CASSIQGFAGANVLTF. CDR3 sequence (DNA): TGTGCCAGCAGCATTCAGGGGTTCGCTGGGGCCAACGTCCTGACTTTC.

The rearrangement joins TRBV6-5 to TRBJ2-7; possible D gene TRBD1, 6 bases. V lost 0 bases and J lost 3, with 12 bases in between. CDR1 is MNHEY, CDR2 SVGAGI, per germline. The CDR3 totals 15 residues. CDR3 nucleotide sequence: TGTGCCAGCAGTTACTCCAGGGGAATTGGCTACGAGCAGTACTTC. It translates to CASSYSRGIGYEQYF.

V is TRBV6-4 and J is TRBJ2-3; the D is unclear. CDR1 is MRHNA, CDR2 SNTAGT, per germline. The CDR3 consists of 15 residues. Trimming stripped 2 bases from V and 0 bases from J, with 9 bases between. CDR3 loop: CASSDRASSTDTQYF. CDR3 coding DNA: TGTGCCAGCAGTGACAGAGCATCTAGCACAGATACGCAGTATTTT.